The rows below give T cell receptor beta chains drawn from one sample of a study of blood T cell repertoires in COVID-19. TCRdb keeps only in-frame clones here, not all; method: immunoSEQ multiplex PCR. Among some 120,000 clones listed, 70% to 80% were seen once. Sequencing used peripheral blood. The origin of the receptors is a middle-aged man with active or convalescent COVID-19. Both conserved end residues are part of each CDR3. The order of the fields is CDR3 DNA, CDR3 protein, clone size, J gene, V gene, D gene. The D gene is left open where the match is weak. Some rows have no size entry. The others give once, few or many, or a class for an expanded clone.

CDR3 DNA: TGTGCCAGCAGCTTCCTGGCGGAGAACACTGAAGCTTTCTTT
CDR3 protein: CASSFLAENTEAFF
clone size: NA
J gene: TRBJ1-1
V gene: TRBV7-9
D gene: NA

CDR3 DNA: TGTGCCACCAGCAGAGATGGGGGATCGGACACAGGGGGCGCGGCGCGGGCTAAGCCCCAGCATTTT
CDR3 protein: CATSRDGGSDTGGAARAKPQHF
clone size: NA
J gene: TRBJ1-5
V gene: TRBV15
D gene: TRBD1

CDR3 DNA: TGTGCCAGCAGTTATGGGGTAGGAGGCATCTACAATGAGCAGTTCTTC
CDR3 protein: CASSYGVGGIYNEQFF
clone size: once
J gene: TRBJ2-1
V gene: TRBV6-5
D gene: NA

CDR3 DNA: TGTGCCAGCAGCGCAGGGACAGGGGACTCTAATGAAAAACTGTTTTTT
CDR3 protein: CASSAGTGDSNEKLFF
clone size: NA
J gene: TRBJ1-4
V gene: TRBV9
D gene: TRBD1

CDR3 DNA: TGTGCCAGCAGCCAAGTAGTTTACTCTCAGGGGACGGGCGGGCCAGATACGCAGTATTTT
CDR3 protein: CASSQVVYSQGTGGPDTQYF
clone size: once
J gene: TRBJ2-3
V gene: TRBV3-1/TRBV3-2
D gene: NA

CDR3 DNA: TGTGCCAGCACCTCCAGGGGGGTGGATGAGCAGTTCTTC
CDR3 protein: CASTSRGVDEQFF
clone size: NA
J gene: TRBJ2-1
V gene: TRBV28
D gene: NA

CDR3 DNA: TGTGCCAGCAGTTCGGACAGGGGCTACGAGCAGTACTTC
CDR3 protein: CASSSDRGYEQYF
clone size: NA
J gene: TRBJ2-7
V gene: TRBV6-5
D gene: TRBD1

CDR3 DNA: TGTGCCAGCAGCCACCCGGGGGGACAGGGGGGTCAGCCCCAGCATTTT
CDR3 protein: CASSHPGGQGGQPQHF
clone size: NA
J gene: TRBJ1-5
V gene: TRBV28
D gene: TRBD1

CDR3 DNA: TGTGCCAGCAGCTTAACCCCTAGCGGGGATTACAATGAGCAGTTCTTC
CDR3 protein: CASSLTPSGDYNEQFF
clone size: NA
J gene: TRBJ2-1
V gene: TRBV7-2
D gene: TRBD2

CDR3 DNA: TGCGCCAGCAGCCGGGGGGACGGCGGACTGGCAAGCTACAATGAGCAGTTCTTC
CDR3 protein: CASSRGDGGLASYNEQFF
clone size: few
J gene: TRBJ2-1
V gene: TRBV5-1
D gene: TRBD2

CDR3 DNA: TGTGCCAGCAGCCCGGCGGGGGCCCGACCGTTCTTC
CDR3 protein: CASSPAGARPFF
clone size: few
J gene: TRBJ2-1
V gene: TRBV7-2
D gene: NA

CDR3 DNA: TGTGCCAGTAGTCCCAGAGCGGGGGGCACTGAAGCTTTCTTT
CDR3 protein: CASSPRAGGTEAFF
clone size: NA
J gene: TRBJ1-1
V gene: TRBV19
D gene: NA

CDR3 DNA: TGTGCCAGCAGCCATGGAGGGCACACCCTTTTC
CDR3 protein: CASSHGGHTLF
clone size: NA
J gene: TRBJ1-2
V gene: TRBV14
D gene: NA

CDR3 DNA: TGTGCCATCAGTTCACAGGTAAATCAGCCCCAGCATTTT
CDR3 protein: CAISSQVNQPQHF
clone size: NA
J gene: TRBJ1-5
V gene: TRBV10-3
D gene: NA

CDR3 DNA: TGTGCCAGTAGTCCCCGACTAGCTTCCTACGAGCAGTACTTC
CDR3 protein: CASSPRLASYEQYF
clone size: NA
J gene: TRBJ2-7
V gene: TRBV19
D gene: TRBD2

CDR3 DNA: TGCGCCAGCATCCTGGGACTAGCGGAGGGGGAGACCCAGTACTTC
CDR3 protein: CASILGLAEGETQYF
clone size: NA
J gene: TRBJ2-5
V gene: TRBV5-1
D gene: TRBD2

CDR3 DNA: TGTGCCACCAGTGATTATACAGGGGTGGGGGAGACCCAGTACTTC
CDR3 protein: CATSDYTGVGETQYF
clone size: NA
J gene: TRBJ2-5
V gene: TRBV24-1
D gene: TRBD1

CDR3 DNA: TGTGCCAGCAGCTCCTCCTTGATTGAGATCTATGGCTACACCTTC
CDR3 protein: CASSSSLIEIYGYTF
clone size: NA
J gene: TRBJ1-2
V gene: TRBV6-2/TRBV6-3
D gene: NA

CDR3 DNA: TGTGCCAGCAGCCCGGGACAGACCACCGGGGAGCTGTTTTTT
CDR3 protein: CASSPGQTTGELFF
clone size: NA
J gene: TRBJ2-2
V gene: TRBV7-3
D gene: TRBD1

CDR3 DNA: TGTGCCAGCAGCCCTTTTGGGACTAGCGGGAAGCTGGCAGATACGCAGTATTTT
CDR3 protein: CASSPFGTSGKLADTQYF
clone size: once
J gene: TRBJ2-3
V gene: TRBV13
D gene: TRBD2

CDR3 DNA: TGTGCCAGCCGGATCCTTTCGGGTGAAAAACTGTTTTTT
CDR3 protein: CASRILSGEKLFF
clone size: NA
J gene: TRBJ1-4
V gene: TRBV19
D gene: NA

CDR3 DNA: TGTGCCAGCAGTTACGATCTCAGGGGGACGGATGGCTACACCTTC
CDR3 protein: CASSYDLRGTDGYTF
clone size: NA
J gene: TRBJ1-2
V gene: TRBV6-6
D gene: TRBD1

CDR3 DNA: TGTGCCAGCAGCCCGCAGGGAGGACACGAGCAGTACTTC
CDR3 protein: CASSPQGGHEQYF
clone size: once
J gene: TRBJ2-7
V gene: TRBV3-1/TRBV3-2
D gene: NA

CDR3 DNA: TGTGCCAGCAGTCCCTTGGGCTCTATCCAAGAGACCCAGTACTTC
CDR3 protein: CASSPLGSIQETQYF
clone size: NA
J gene: TRBJ2-5
V gene: TRBV6-5
D gene: NA

CDR3 DNA: TGTGCCAGCAGCGGAGAGGGCTGGGCTAATGAAAAACTGTTTTTT
CDR3 protein: CASSGEGWANEKLFF
clone size: NA
J gene: TRBJ1-4
V gene: TRBV3-1/TRBV3-2
D gene: NA

CDR3 DNA: TGTGCCAGTAGTAGACTAGCGGGAGGGTTTTCCTACAATGAGCAGTTCTTC
CDR3 protein: CASSRLAGGFSYNEQFF
clone size: NA
J gene: TRBJ2-1
V gene: TRBV19
D gene: TRBD2

CDR3 DNA: TGTGCCAGCAGTCGCAGGGGGAACACTGAAGCTTTCTTT
CDR3 protein: CASSRRGNTEAFF
clone size: few
J gene: TRBJ1-1
V gene: TRBV12-3/TRBV12-4
D gene: NA

CDR3 DNA: TGTGCCAGCAGCTTAGAGCGGTCGAGGTATGTCGGTCCTGAAGCTTTCTTT
CDR3 protein: CASSLERSRYVGPEAFF
clone size: once
J gene: TRBJ1-1
V gene: TRBV5-4
D gene: NA

CDR3 DNA: TGTGCCAGTACCCTGGACAGGGCTGGAGAAAAACTGTTTTTT
CDR3 protein: CASTLDRAGEKLFF
clone size: NA
J gene: TRBJ1-4
V gene: TRBV19
D gene: TRBD1

CDR3 DNA: TGTGCCAGCAGCGCCACGACAGCGAACACTGAAGCTTTCTTT
CDR3 protein: CASSATTANTEAFF
clone size: NA
J gene: TRBJ1-1
V gene: TRBV9
D gene: NA